These 5 T cell receptor beta chains originate from one sample sequenced in a study of cytotoxic CD8 clonotypes in ibrutinib-treated CLL listed by TCRdb under 2021. The library came from the immunoSEQ multiplex PCR assay. In TCRdb, the immuneACCESS table is reduced to in-frame sequences with V and J assigned. These tables do not hold every clone; where another copy was compared, an unresolved V gene accounts for under half, and the others remain unexplained. The sample yields about 130,000 clones; about 79% were counted once. 10% to 15% of the sample belongs to the ten largest clones. The label giving this sample's time point can be read as: 12 months on ibrutinib. The sequences come from PBMCs, collected after 12 months of ibrutinib treatment. The source is a human donor with chronic lymphocytic leukemia.

The V call is TRBV15, the J call TRBJ1-1; tentatively, D is TRBD1 (5 bases). The CDR3 contains 16 residues. The ends were cut back, 0 bases at V and 1 base at J, with 12 bases in the middle. Germline values: CDR1 LNHNV, CDR2 YYDKDF (reference sequence). In DNA, the CDR3 is TGTGCCACCAGCAGAGAAGGCCCCGGGGGGAACACTGAAGCTTTCTTT. It encodes CATSREGPGGNTEAFF. The entire variable domain, with the rest obtained from reference TRBV15 and TRBJ1-1, is as follows: DAMVIQNPRYQVTQFGKPVTLSCSQTLNHNVMYWYQQKSSQAPKLLFHYYDKDFNNEADTPDNFQSRRPNTSFCFLDIRSPGLGDTAMYLCATSREGPGGNTEAFFGQGTRLTVV.

The chain employs TRBV6-5 and TRBJ1-1; 8 nucleotides match TRBD1. With 7 bases clipped from V and 4 bases from J, the junction kept 8 bases outside the gene matches. The CDR3 runs 14 residues. Germline V gene sequence: CDR1 MNHEY, CDR2 SVGAGI. In DNA, the CDR3 is TGTGCCAGCATTAGGGACAGGTCCTCCACTGAAGCTTTCTTT. Its protein product is CASIRDRSSTEAFF.

This CDR3 reads CASRSGGEGETQYF. DNA for the CDR3: TGTGCCAGCCGGTCTGGGGGGGAAGGAGAGACCCAGTACTTC. This chain uses TRBV6-6 with TRBJ2-5, with 7 bases matching TRBD2. V lost 8 bases and J lost 4; bases outside the gene matches: 10. This CDR3 spans 14 amino acids. Germline V lookup: CDR1 MNHNY, CDR2 SVGAGI (reference sequence).

The V call is TRBV7-6, the J call TRBJ2-3, with TRBD2 matching over 7 bases. V was pared by 4 bases and J by 2 bases, with 6 bases of the junction left unmatched. CDR3 length: 15 amino acids. Germline V CDR1 and CDR2: SGHVS, FNYEAQ. CDR3 nucleotide sequence: TGTGCCAGCAGCTACGGGACTACATTCACAGATACGCAGTATTTT. Its protein is CASSYGTTFTDTQYF.

The chain has TRBV5-1 and TRBJ2-1, with TRBD1 matching over 8 bases. The CDR3 has 16 residues. Germline lookup yields CDR1 SGHRS and CDR2 YFSETQ. J gave up 3 bases and V 3 bases, and 8 bases lay outside the gene matches. The CDR3 coding sequence is TGCGCCAGCAGCTCCCAAGGGACAGGATTCTACAATGAGCAGTTCTTC. Residues: CASSSQGTGFYNEQFF.